The present T cell receptor (beta chain) was sequenced within a study of OX40 agonist ivuxolimab in advanced cancers. Study summary: Every 2 weeks, ivuxolimab was infused into the patients intravenously at between 0.01 and 10 mg/kg. Partial responses, seen in three patients, involved one hepatocellular carcinoma and two cutaneous melanomas.

Assay: immunoSEQ multiplex PCR; the TCRdb copy retains only in-frame clones and omits some. The data contain under 40,000 clones, roughly 80% of them singletons. Trimming pared 7 bases from V and 2 bases from J, leaving 12 bases between. The CDR3 is 14 amino acids. Germline values: CDR1 MNHNY, CDR2 SVGAGI (reference sequence). Notes on the study in general: The average count of expanded clones was higher among CD8+ T cells than among CD4+.

As to this clone: Antigen: not known.

The input for sequencing was CD4+ or CD8+ T cells sorted from blood, taken in a trial of the OX40 agonist ivuxolimab. The rearrangement uses TRBV6-6 and TRBJ1-5; D not resolved. This clonotype was obtained from an adult with an advanced solid tumor such as melanoma, head and neck, liver or kidney cancer. CDR3 protein: CASTPAGGNQPQHF. CDR3 in DNA: TGTGCCAGCACCCCTGCGGGCGGCAATCAGCCCCAGCATTTT.